This T cell receptor beta chain was recorded in a study of blood T cells in healthy people across ages. Then a second PCR, running roughly 7 to 11 cycles, was carried out with a sample-barcoded 5' primer and a J-beta primer mix. In TCRdb, the 5' RACE reads were re-called with MiXCR into one record per CDR3 protein. This table holds 1,500,000 or so distinct CDR3 sequences, 35% to 45% found once. Specimen: blood. The sequence came from a young woman in good health.

The CDR3 protein is CAWSVQAVYSNQPQHF. The CDR3 coding sequence is TGTGCCTGGAGTGTACAGGCAGTCTATAGCAATCAGCCCCAGCATTTT. V usage is TRBV30 and J usage is TRBJ1-5; D is possibly TRBD1 (5 bases). The germline V and J ends were trimmed by 0 bases and 0 bases, with 12 bases remaining between them. Germline CDR1 and CDR2: GTSNPN and SVGIG (reference sequence). CDR3 size: 16 residues.